This TCR beta chain was recorded in a study of shared clonotypes between healthy human individuals. Study-wide findings and caveats: The four-donor shared clonotypes exceeded non-shared clonotypes in generation probability, with non-shared ones scoring lower. Larger estimated richness was generally seen in naive subsets than in memory subsets.

With respect to this clone: Antigen specificity is unknown.

Germline CDR1 SGHRS, CDR2 YFSETQ. This CDR3 has 16 amino acids. Between the trimmed V and J ends, which lost 0 bases and 0 bases, there was a span of 10 bases. Only in-frame clones appear in the TCRdb table, and some are missing; sequencing was by immunoSEQ multiplex PCR. The sample consists of about 1,500,000 clones, approximately 97% of them appearing once. It was into CD45RA+ naive and CD45RA-negative memory subsets that the CD4+ cells were split. This clonotype was obtained from a man aged 25 to 40 in good health. The rearrangement uses TRBV5-1 and TRBJ1-3; D is ambiguous. The sample consisted of naive CD4+ T cells sorted from blood. The sample's subset: CD45RA+ positively selected. CDR3 sequence reads: CASSLASGSSGNTIYF. The DNA of the CDR3 is TGCGCCAGCAGCTTGGCTTCAGGAAGCTCTGGAAACACCATATATTTT.